These T cell receptor beta chains were read from a single sample in a study of glioma-infiltrating T cells. MiXCR, applied by TCRdb to the multiplex PCR reads, yields one record per CDR3 protein. The sample has fewer than 110,000 distinct CDR3 sequences, less than 30% seen once. What was sequenced was glioma tissue, nonneoplastic brain tissue, or PBMCs (not recorded which). The receptors come from a human donor with low-grade glioma or glioblastoma, undergoing nonglioma brain surgery, or in good health (not recorded which). The CDR3 runs from the conserved cysteine through the conserved F or W. The D gene is left open where the match is weak. For some rows the clone size is stated as once, few or many, or as a class when expanded; others skip it.

clone size: few
V gene: TRBV30
J gene: TRBJ2-5
D gene: -
CDR3 protein: CAWSPQETQYF
CDR3 DNA: TGTGCCTGGAGTCCTCAGGAGACCCAGTACTTC

clone size: -
V gene: TRBV7-9
J gene: TRBJ1-5
D gene: -
CDR3 protein: CASSSAGNNNQPQHF
CDR3 DNA: TGTGCCAGCAGCTCAGCCGGGAATAACAATCAGCCCCAGCATTTT

clone size: few
V gene: TRBV12-3/TRBV12-4
J gene: TRBJ1-1
D gene: -
CDR3 protein: CASSRRGAWTEAFF
CDR3 DNA: TGTGCCAGCAGCCGAAGGGGGGCGTGGACTGAAGCTTTCTTT

clone size: many
V gene: TRBV12-5
J gene: TRBJ2-7
D gene: TRBD1
CDR3 protein: CASGLTGGTYYEQYF
CDR3 DNA: TGTGCTAGTGGACTTACAGGGGGTACTTATTACGAGCAGTACTTC

clone size: many
V gene: TRBV20-1
J gene: TRBJ1-5
D gene: -
CDR3 protein: CSASWGGQARQPQHF
CDR3 DNA: TGCAGTGCTAGTTGGGGGGGGCAGGCGCGACAGCCCCAGCATTTT

clone size: few
V gene: TRBV7-2
J gene: TRBJ2-2
D gene: -
CDR3 protein: CASSFPRTVNTGELFF
CDR3 DNA: TGTGCCAGCAGCTTTCCTAGGACAGTTAACACCGGGGAGCTGTTTTTT

clone size: -
V gene: TRBV7-9
J gene: TRBJ2-1
D gene: -
CDR3 protein: CASSLVVGNYEQFF
CDR3 DNA: TGTGCCAGCAGCTTAGTTGTGGGCAACTATGAGCAGTTCTTC

clone size: few
V gene: TRBV19
J gene: TRBJ1-1
D gene: -
CDR3 protein: CASSIGRVGTEAFF
CDR3 DNA: TGTGCCAGTAGTATAGGCAGGGTTGGGACTGAAGCTTTCTTT

clone size: many
V gene: TRBV27
J gene: TRBJ1-2
D gene: TRBD1
CDR3 protein: CASSYLGQGFGGYTF
CDR3 DNA: TGTGCCAGCAGTTATTTGGGACAGGGGTTTGGTGGCTACACCTTC

clone size: many
V gene: TRBV6-1
J gene: TRBJ1-1
D gene: -
CDR3 protein: CASRYTGNTEAFF
CDR3 DNA: TGTGCCAGCAGATACACAGGGAACACTGAAGCTTTCTTT

clone size: -
V gene: TRBV11-1
J gene: TRBJ2-1
D gene: -
CDR3 protein: CASSPWAGLEQFF
CDR3 DNA: TGTGCCAGCAGCCCCTGGGCTGGCCTAGAGCAGTTCTTC

clone size: -
V gene: TRBV18
J gene: TRBJ2-7
D gene: -
CDR3 protein: CASSTGQNYEQYF
CDR3 DNA: TGTGCCAGCTCAACCGGACAGAACTACGAGCAGTACTTC

clone size: few
V gene: TRBV28
J gene: TRBJ1-1
D gene: -
CDR3 protein: CASRTVQGVMKTEAFF
CDR3 DNA: TGTGCCAGCAGAACCGTACAGGGAGTTATGAAAACTGAAGCTTTCTTT

clone size: many
V gene: TRBV28
J gene: TRBJ2-7
D gene: -
CDR3 protein: CASSLVTARYF
CDR3 DNA: TGTGCCAGCAGTTTAGTGACAGCGAGGTACTTC

clone size: -
V gene: TRBV10-3
J gene: TRBJ1-5
D gene: -
CDR3 protein: CATGTAGNQPQHF
CDR3 DNA: TGTGCCACCGGGACGGCAGGCAATCAGCCCCAGCATTTT

clone size: many
V gene: TRBV28
J gene: TRBJ1-2
D gene: TRBD1
CDR3 protein: CASSRGDRAGYGYTF
CDR3 DNA: TGTGCCAGCAGCCGCGGGGACAGGGCCGGCTATGGCTACACCTTC

clone size: many
V gene: TRBV28
J gene: TRBJ1-2
D gene: -
CDR3 protein: CASTLQSKGGYTF
CDR3 DNA: TGTGCCAGCACCTTGCAGTCGAAGGGAGGCTACACCTTC

clone size: -
V gene: TRBV7-9
J gene: TRBJ1-1
D gene: -
CDR3 protein: CDSTYLNTETFF
CDR3 DNA: TGTGACAGCACCTATCTAAACACTGAAACTTTCTTT

clone size: many
V gene: TRBV6-1
J gene: TRBJ2-1
D gene: -
CDR3 protein: CASGRTGRVNEQFF
CDR3 DNA: TGTGCCAGCGGAAGAACAGGGCGTGTCAATGAGCAGTTCTTC

clone size: many
V gene: TRBV7-9
J gene: TRBJ1-1
D gene: TRBD1
CDR3 protein: CASNDRVVTEAFF
CDR3 DNA: TGTGCCAGCAACGACAGGGTTGTAACTGAAGCTTTCTTT

clone size: many
V gene: TRBV4-2
J gene: TRBJ2-5
D gene: -
CDR3 protein: CASSQDRMQETQYF
CDR3 DNA: TGTGCCAGCAGCCAAGACCGGATGCAAGAGACCCAGTACTTC

clone size: many
V gene: TRBV6-1
J gene: TRBJ2-7
D gene: TRBD1
CDR3 protein: CASSRQGSYEQYF
CDR3 DNA: TGTGCCAGCAGCAGACAGGGATCCTACGAGCAGTACTTC

clone size: many
V gene: TRBV6-1
J gene: TRBJ1-1
D gene: -
CDR3 protein: CASSRGGSEAFF
CDR3 DNA: TGTGCCAGCAGTCGGGGCGGCTCTGAAGCTTTCTTT

clone size: many
V gene: TRBV2
J gene: TRBJ1-2
D gene: -
CDR3 protein: CASRRLSYGYTF
CDR3 DNA: TGTGCCAGCAGGCGTCTGAGCTATGGCTACACCTTC

clone size: -
V gene: TRBV7-2
J gene: TRBJ2-1
D gene: -
CDR3 protein: CASSLGASEYNEQFF
CDR3 DNA: TGTGCCAGCAGCTTGGGGGCTAGCGAATACAATGAGCAGTTCTTC

clone size: many
V gene: TRBV6-1
J gene: TRBJ1-6
D gene: -
CDR3 protein: CASHGGSSGIYSSPLHF
CDR3 DNA: TGTGCCAGCCACGGCGGCTCGTCAGGAATTTATAGTTCACCCCTCCACTTT

clone size: -
V gene: TRBV29-1
J gene: TRBJ2-7
D gene: -
CDR3 protein: CSASTSAGGEQYF
CDR3 DNA: TGCAGCGCATCAACTAGCGCAGGGGGGGAGCAGTACTTC

clone size: few
V gene: TRBV18
J gene: TRBJ1-3
D gene: -
CDR3 protein: CASSPTSFSGNTIYF
CDR3 DNA: TGTGCCAGCTCACCGACATCCTTCTCTGGAAACACCATATATTTT

clone size: many
V gene: TRBV20-1
J gene: TRBJ1-4
D gene: -
CDR3 protein: CSARDLHRSEKLFF
CDR3 DNA: TGCAGTGCTAGAGATTTACACAGGTCCGAAAAACTGTTTTTT

clone size: -
V gene: TRBV11-3
J gene: TRBJ2-5
D gene: -
CDR3 protein: CASSLDRRSETQYF
CDR3 DNA: TGTGCCAGCAGCTTAGATCGTAGATCAGAGACCCAGTACTTC

clone size: many
V gene: TRBV7-2
J gene: TRBJ2-7
D gene: -
CDR3 protein: CASSFPSGKQYF
CDR3 DNA: TGTGCCAGCAGCTTCCCCTCTGGAAAGCAGTACTTC

clone size: few
V gene: TRBV9
J gene: TRBJ2-1
D gene: -
CDR3 protein: CASSDRDGYNEQFF
CDR3 DNA: TGTGCCAGCAGCGACCGGGACGGATACAATGAGCAGTTCTTC

clone size: -
V gene: TRBV5-1
J gene: TRBJ2-3
D gene: -
CDR3 protein: CASSLTTLADTQYF
CDR3 DNA: TGCGCCAGCAGCCTGACTACTTTGGCAGATACGCAGTATTTT

clone size: few
V gene: TRBV12-5
J gene: TRBJ2-1
D gene: -
CDR3 protein: CASGTGQSSYNEQFF
CDR3 DNA: TGTGCTAGTGGCACTGGACAGAGCTCCTACAATGAGCAGTTCTTC

clone size: many
V gene: TRBV7-2
J gene: TRBJ2-1
D gene: TRBD2
CDR3 protein: CASSLGTSGANEQFF
CDR3 DNA: TGTGCCAGCAGCTTGGGGACTAGCGGGGCCAATGAGCAGTTCTTC

clone size: many
V gene: TRBV19
J gene: TRBJ2-1
D gene: -
CDR3 protein: CASSTVGSSSYNEQFF
CDR3 DNA: TGTGCCAGTAGTACAGTGGGTTCTAGCTCCTACAATGAGCAGTTCTTC

clone size: many
V gene: TRBV6-6
J gene: TRBJ2-7
D gene: TRBD1
CDR3 protein: CASSYSKQGSYEQYF
CDR3 DNA: TGTGCCAGCAGTTACTCAAAACAGGGGTCCTACGAGCAGTACTTC

clone size: -
V gene: TRBV20-1
J gene: TRBJ1-1
D gene: TRBD1
CDR3 protein: CSAQGTGATEAFF
CDR3 DNA: TGCAGCGCACAAGGGACAGGCGCCACTGAAGCTTTCTTT